A selection of T cell receptor beta chains follows, all from one sample in a study of T cells expressing NK-cell markers. TCRdb reprocessed the 5' RACE reads and reports one entry per CDR3 protein, with no DNA. The repertoire table contains around 470,000 distinct CDR3 sequences. Input material: blood T cells: a sorted CD56 or NKG2C T cell subset, CD4+ or CD8+ T cells, or bulk PBMC T cells (not recorded which). The receptors come from a woman in her fifties or sixties in good health. Both conserved end residues are part of each CDR3.

j_call: TRBJ1-3
cdr3_length: 17
v_call: TRBV21-1
cdr3_aa: CASSTQAREMGGNTIYF

j_call: TRBJ1-2
cdr3_length: 15
v_call: TRBV4-2
cdr3_aa: CASTQGVGGSHGYTF

j_call: TRBJ2-1
cdr3_length: 13
v_call: TRBV12-3/TRBV12-4
cdr3_aa: CASSHRWGNEQFF

j_call: TRBJ1-4
cdr3_length: 13
v_call: TRBV9
cdr3_aa: CASTGQGNEKLFF

j_call: TRBJ2-2
cdr3_length: 14
v_call: TRBV10-3
cdr3_aa: CAIKIQGNTGELFF

j_call: TRBJ2-5
cdr3_length: 15
v_call: TRBV24-1
cdr3_aa: CATSDLTSGGETQYF

j_call: TRBJ1-5
cdr3_length: 17
v_call: TRBV12-3/TRBV12-4
cdr3_aa: CASRPTGTGGHNQPQHF

j_call: TRBJ1-1
cdr3_length: 15
v_call: TRBV7-2
cdr3_aa: CASNLYGQLNTEAFF

j_call: TRBJ2-4
cdr3_length: 15
v_call: TRBV5-1
cdr3_aa: CASSRWDVAKNIQYF

j_call: TRBJ2-5
cdr3_length: 17
v_call: TRBV10-3
cdr3_aa: CAISAPGLASRGETQYF

j_call: TRBJ2-5
cdr3_length: 17
v_call: TRBV25-1
cdr3_aa: CASSEPSREIFQETQYF

j_call: TRBJ2-1
cdr3_length: 12
v_call: TRBV3-1
cdr3_aa: CASSQRAYEQFF

j_call: TRBJ2-7
cdr3_length: 12
v_call: TRBV7-9
cdr3_aa: CASSLRFYEQYF

j_call: TRBJ2-3
cdr3_length: 16
v_call: TRBV29-1
cdr3_aa: CSVEDLVIGSTDTQYF

j_call: TRBJ1-5
cdr3_length: 15
v_call: TRBV28
cdr3_aa: CASLSGQGENQPQHF

j_call: TRBJ2-3
cdr3_length: 17
v_call: TRBV20-1
cdr3_aa: CSARAITSGLGADTQYF

j_call: TRBJ1-1
cdr3_length: 14
v_call: TRBV5-1
cdr3_aa: CASSSLQVNTEAFF